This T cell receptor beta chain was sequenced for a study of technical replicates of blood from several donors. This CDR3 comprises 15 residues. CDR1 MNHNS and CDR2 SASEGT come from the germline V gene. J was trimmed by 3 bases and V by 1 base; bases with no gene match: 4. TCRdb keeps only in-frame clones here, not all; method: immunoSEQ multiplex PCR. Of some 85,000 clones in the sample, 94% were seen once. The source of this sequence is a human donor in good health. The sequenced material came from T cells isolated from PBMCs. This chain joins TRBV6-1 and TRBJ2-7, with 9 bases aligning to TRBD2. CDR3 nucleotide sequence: TGTGCCAGCAGTGAAGGACTAGCGGAGATCTACGAGCAGTACTTC. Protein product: CASSEGLAEIYEQYF.